This T cell receptor beta chain emerged from a study of blood T cell repertoires in COVID-19. Study in general: Donors in the United States, Italy and Spain gave samples during acute or convalescent COVID-19. PBMCs, B-cell-depleted T cells, or T cells were the source of the cDNA or gDNA that made up the material.

Seattle patients were enrolled during active infection and followed longitudinally. In the study's own analysis: Reference gene primer amplification in the assay estimated nucleated cell counts. The protocol was immunoSEQ multiplex PCR, while the TCRdb copy is restricted to in-frame clones and leaves out a portion. The V and J calls and clone size come from that table; D and trimming were worked out from the DNA. Found here are roughly 160,000 clones, approximately 91% of them singletons; the top ten hold around 4.8%. CDR3 length: 17 amino acids. The germline gives CDR1 SGHTA, CDR2 FQGNSA. Trimming removed 1 base from V and 0 bases from J, with 15 bases in between.

This TCR was sampled from a man younger than 35 with COVID-19, enrolled during active disease. This chain joins TRBV7-2 and TRBJ1-1; the D gene is possibly TRBD1 (5 bases). The sequencing sample was made of peripheral blood. CDR3 protein: CASSLVVSRAVNTEAFF. The CDR3 region has the DNA TGTGCCAGCAGCTTAGTAGTGAGCAGGGCGGTGAACACTGAAGCTTTCTTT.